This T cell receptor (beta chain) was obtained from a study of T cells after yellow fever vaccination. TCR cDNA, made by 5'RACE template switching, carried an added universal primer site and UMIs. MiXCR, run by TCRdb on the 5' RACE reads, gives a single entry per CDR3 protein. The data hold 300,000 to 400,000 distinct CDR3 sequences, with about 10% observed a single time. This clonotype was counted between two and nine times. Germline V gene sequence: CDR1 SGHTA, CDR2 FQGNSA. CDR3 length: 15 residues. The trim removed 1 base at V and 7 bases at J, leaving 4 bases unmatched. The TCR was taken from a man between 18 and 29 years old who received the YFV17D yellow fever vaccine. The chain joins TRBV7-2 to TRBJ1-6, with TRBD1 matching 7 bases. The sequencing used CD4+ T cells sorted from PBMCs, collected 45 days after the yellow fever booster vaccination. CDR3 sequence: CASSLGGTENSPLHF. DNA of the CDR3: TGTGCCAGCAGCTTAGGGGGGACAGAGAATTCACCCCTCCACTTT.